The clone carrying this T cell receptor (beta chain) was found a few times. The target antigen is unknown. The sample originates from a study of post-analysis software for immune sequencing data. Unique molecular identifiers were present in the TCR beta cDNA libraries. TCRdb analysed the PCR reads with MiXCR anew, one entry per CDR3 protein. The table has some 500,000 distinct CDR3 sequences, under 55% seen once. Study results and caveats: Patients had higher frequencies than controls of about five TRBV segments, including TRBV5-6, TRBV5-1 and TRBV20-1.

Germline V gene lookup returns CDR1 ENHRY and CDR2 SYGVKD. CDR3 length equals 14 residues. V was shortened by 3 bases and J by 10 bases, with 19 bases between the two germline ends. V gene TRBV10-3 combines with J gene TRBJ2-7; no reliable D call. This TCR derives from a girl between 5 and 17 years old with multiple sclerosis. The sequenced sample consisted of blood. The CDR3 spells CAISESRHQREQYF. The CDR3 DNA sequence: TGTGCCATCAGTGAATCAAGGCACCAACGAGAACAGTACTTC.